This is a list of T cell receptor beta chains from one sample in a study of cytomegalovirus exposure and HLA in healthy donors. Assay: immunoSEQ multiplex PCR; the TCRdb copy retains only in-frame clones and omits some. The sample consists of about 120,000 clones, about 83% of them appearing once. The material sequenced was PBMCs. These receptors were obtained from a man in his thirties or forties in good health and CMV-seronegative. Both conserved end residues are part of each CDR3. A D gene is named only where the DNA matches it firmly. A clone size is listed for some rows: how often the clone was seen (once, few, many), or a class if it is expanded.

D gene: -; J gene: TRBJ1-5; clone size: -; V gene: TRBV6-5; CDR3 protein: CASSPGAGGPQHF; CDR3 DNA: TGTGCCAGCAGTCCGGGGGCGGGGGGACCCCAGCATTTT
D gene: -; J gene: TRBJ2-7; clone size: -; V gene: TRBV19; CDR3 protein: CASRQGSYEQYF; CDR3 DNA: TGTGCCAGTCGGCAGGGATCCTACGAGCAGTACTTC
D gene: TRBD1; J gene: TRBJ2-1; clone size: -; V gene: TRBV5-6; CDR3 protein: CASRPDRGYEQFF; CDR3 DNA: TGTGCCAGCAGACCCGACAGGGGTTATGAGCAGTTCTTC
D gene: -; J gene: TRBJ1-2; clone size: -; V gene: TRBV6-5; CDR3 protein: CASSYSPGGYTF; CDR3 DNA: TGTGCCAGCAGTTACTCGCCGGGTGGCTACACCTTC
D gene: -; J gene: TRBJ1-3; clone size: -; V gene: TRBV19; CDR3 protein: CASSIRGPGGNTIYF; CDR3 DNA: TGTGCCAGTAGTATCCGAGGGCCGGGTGGAAACACCATATATTTT
D gene: -; J gene: TRBJ2-2; clone size: -; V gene: TRBV11-2; CDR3 protein: CATHRGFLSVGTGELFF; CDR3 DNA: TGTGCCACTCATAGGGGGTTTCTATCGGTCGGCACCGGGGAGCTGTTTTTT
D gene: -; J gene: TRBJ1-4; clone size: once; V gene: TRBV28; CDR3 protein: CASTLMEGPGREKLFF; CDR3 DNA: TGTGCCAGCACCCTCATGGAGGGGCCAGGGAGGGAAAAACTGTTTTTT
D gene: -; J gene: TRBJ2-3; clone size: once; V gene: TRBV28; CDR3 protein: CASSRDTQYF; CDR3 DNA: TGTGCCAGCAGTCGAGATACGCAGTATTTT
D gene: -; J gene: TRBJ2-7; clone size: few; V gene: TRBV6-6; CDR3 protein: CASSYRAGSSYEQYF; CDR3 DNA: TGTGCCAGCAGTTACAGGGCGGGGAGCTCCTACGAGCAGTACTTC
D gene: -; J gene: TRBJ1-1; clone size: -; V gene: TRBV5-5; CDR3 protein: CASSIQGRVGTEAFF; CDR3 DNA: TGTGCCAGCAGTATTCAGGGAAGGGTGGGCACTGAAGCTTTCTTT
D gene: -; J gene: TRBJ2-5; clone size: -; V gene: TRBV18; CDR3 protein: CASSPGQQETQYF; CDR3 DNA: TGTGCCAGCTCACCAGGGCAGCAAGAGACCCAGTACTTC
D gene: -; J gene: TRBJ1-3; clone size: few; V gene: TRBV6-5; CDR3 protein: CASSYSFESSGNTIYF; CDR3 DNA: TGTGCCAGCAGTTACTCGTTCGAGAGCTCTGGAAACACCATATATTTT
D gene: -; J gene: TRBJ2-7; clone size: -; V gene: TRBV6-5; CDR3 protein: CASSYGSQQYF; CDR3 DNA: TGTGCCAGCAGTTACGGTAGCCAGCAGTACTTC
D gene: TRBD1; J gene: TRBJ2-3; clone size: -; V gene: TRBV11-3; CDR3 protein: CASSSGTGEDTQYF; CDR3 DNA: TGTGCCAGCAGCTCAGGGACAGGGGAAGATACGCAGTATTTT
D gene: TRBD2; J gene: TRBJ2-1; clone size: few; V gene: TRBV5-4; CDR3 protein: CASSTGLAGNEQFF; CDR3 DNA: TGTGCCAGCAGCACGGGACTAGCGGGGAATGAGCAGTTCTTC
D gene: TRBD1; J gene: TRBJ1-1; clone size: once; V gene: TRBV4-1; CDR3 protein: CASTRDSEAFF; CDR3 DNA: TGCGCCAGCACCCGGGACAGTGAAGCTTTCTTT
D gene: TRBD1; J gene: TRBJ2-3; clone size: -; V gene: TRBV9; CDR3 protein: CASSRFDRAVIGDTQYF; CDR3 DNA: TGTGCCAGCAGCAGATTCGACAGGGCGGTTATCGGGGATACGCAGTATTTT
D gene: -; J gene: TRBJ2-2; clone size: -; V gene: TRBV5-4; CDR3 protein: CASSLDSYTGELFF; CDR3 DNA: TGTGCCAGCAGCCTGGACAGCTACACCGGGGAGCTGTTTTTT
D gene: -; J gene: TRBJ1-4; clone size: -; V gene: TRBV5-8; CDR3 protein: CASSLGSGVREKLFF; CDR3 DNA: TGTGCCAGCAGCTTGGGGTCCGGGGTCCGGGAAAAACTGTTTTTT
D gene: -; J gene: TRBJ2-1; clone size: -; V gene: TRBV7-9; CDR3 protein: CASTNWAGHYNEQFF; CDR3 DNA: TGTGCCAGCACTAACTGGGCAGGACACTACAATGAGCAGTTCTTC
D gene: -; J gene: TRBJ1-1; clone size: -; V gene: TRBV5-6; CDR3 protein: CASSLALRVQGSTEAFF; CDR3 DNA: TGTGCCAGCAGCTTGGCCTTGCGGGTACAGGGAAGCACTGAAGCTTTCTTT
D gene: TRBD1; J gene: TRBJ1-1; clone size: -; V gene: TRBV5-1; CDR3 protein: CASSRGQGNYAFF; CDR3 DNA: TGCGCCAGCAGCAGGGGACAGGGTAATTACGCTTTCTTT
D gene: -; J gene: TRBJ1-1; clone size: few; V gene: TRBV28; CDR3 protein: CASTERPTEAFF; CDR3 DNA: TGTGCCAGCACCGAGAGGCCGACTGAAGCTTTCTTT
D gene: TRBD1; J gene: TRBJ1-3; clone size: -; V gene: TRBV28; CDR3 protein: CASSLSDRLRNTIYF; CDR3 DNA: TGTGCCAGCAGCCTCTCGGACAGGCTCCGAAACACCATATATTTT
D gene: -; J gene: TRBJ2-7; clone size: -; V gene: TRBV29-1; CDR3 protein: CSVAGVYEQYF; CDR3 DNA: TGCAGCGTTGCAGGGGTGTACGAGCAGTACTTC
D gene: TRBD2; J gene: TRBJ2-2; clone size: -; V gene: TRBV6-5; CDR3 protein: CASSQGTSVTGELFF; CDR3 DNA: TGTGCCAGCAGCCAAGGGACTAGCGTTACCGGGGAGCTGTTTTTT
D gene: -; J gene: TRBJ2-7; clone size: -; V gene: TRBV29-1; CDR3 protein: CSVEMSGGSYEQYF; CDR3 DNA: TGCAGCGTTGAAATGTCAGGGGGGTCCTACGAGCAGTACTTC
D gene: -; J gene: TRBJ1-2; clone size: -; V gene: TRBV30; CDR3 protein: CAWTFRGGSGYTF; CDR3 DNA: TGTGCCTGGACCTTCCGAGGGGGTTCCGGCTACACCTTC
D gene: TRBD1; J gene: TRBJ1-2; clone size: -; V gene: TRBV4-3; CDR3 protein: CASSQAGQGEGYTF; CDR3 DNA: TGCGCCAGCAGCCAAGCGGGACAGGGGGAAGGCTACACCTTC
D gene: TRBD1; J gene: TRBJ1-3; clone size: -; V gene: TRBV5-4; CDR3 protein: CASSLAGDRAGNTIYF; CDR3 DNA: TGTGCCAGCAGCTTGGCGGGGGACAGGGCTGGAAACACCATATATTTT
D gene: TRBD2; J gene: TRBJ2-1; clone size: -; V gene: TRBV19; CDR3 protein: CASSTLLLPGRGSSYNEQFF; CDR3 DNA: TGTGCCAGTAGTACTCTGCTGCTTCCTGGGCGGGGGAGCTCCTACAATGAGCAGTTCTTC
D gene: -; J gene: TRBJ1-2; clone size: -; V gene: TRBV6-6; CDR3 protein: CASSQGLPYGYTF; CDR3 DNA: TGTGCCAGCAGTCAGGGGCTTCCCTATGGCTACACCTTC
D gene: -; J gene: TRBJ1-4; clone size: -; V gene: TRBV4-3; CDR3 protein: CASSQELGGSLFF; CDR3 DNA: TGCGCCAGCAGCCAAGAGCTGGGGGGTTCACTGTTTTTT
D gene: -; J gene: TRBJ1-1; clone size: -; V gene: TRBV28; CDR3 protein: CASVTGRLNTEAFF; CDR3 DNA: TGTGCCAGTGTGACAGGTCGTTTGAACACTGAAGCTTTCTTT
D gene: -; J gene: TRBJ2-7; clone size: few; V gene: TRBV5-6; CDR3 protein: CASSYSSYEQYF; CDR3 DNA: TGTGCCAGCAGTTACAGCTCCTACGAGCAGTACTTC
D gene: -; J gene: TRBJ2-1; clone size: once; V gene: TRBV15; CDR3 protein: CATSIDSTLANNEQFF; CDR3 DNA: TGTGCCACCAGCATAGACAGTACTCTAGCGAACAATGAGCAGTTCTTC
D gene: -; J gene: TRBJ2-7; clone size: -; V gene: TRBV7-2; CDR3 protein: CASSTLPTSLGQYEQYF; CDR3 DNA: TGTGCCAGCAGCACCTTGCCGACTAGTTTGGGGCAATACGAGCAGTACTTC
D gene: TRBD2; J gene: TRBJ2-7; clone size: once; V gene: TRBV5-1; CDR3 protein: CASSLAPGGGEQYF; CDR3 DNA: TGCGCCAGCAGCTTGGCCCCGGGAGGGGGCGAGCAGTACTTC
D gene: -; J gene: TRBJ2-3; clone size: -; V gene: TRBV19; CDR3 protein: CASSPRRGRADTQYF; CDR3 DNA: TGTGCCAGTAGTCCCAGGCGAGGGAGAGCAGATACGCAGTATTTT
D gene: TRBD1; J gene: TRBJ1-2; clone size: -; V gene: TRBV4-2; CDR3 protein: CASSLTRQGRHGYTF; CDR3 DNA: TGTGCCAGCAGCCTGACCCGACAGGGTAGGCATGGCTACACCTTC
D gene: -; J gene: TRBJ1-2; clone size: few; V gene: TRBV14; CDR3 protein: CASSQVAGNDVYGYTF; CDR3 DNA: TGTGCCAGCAGCCAAGTAGCCGGGAACGACGTTTATGGCTACACCTTC
D gene: TRBD2; J gene: TRBJ2-7; clone size: -; V gene: TRBV9; CDR3 protein: CASSVGSGRGGEQYF; CDR3 DNA: TGTGCCAGCAGCGTAGGGAGCGGGAGGGGAGGCGAGCAGTACTTC
D gene: -; J gene: TRBJ1-2; clone size: -; V gene: TRBV28; CDR3 protein: CASSAISYGYTF; CDR3 DNA: TGTGCCAGCAGTGCCATCAGCTATGGCTACACCTTC
D gene: -; J gene: TRBJ2-7; clone size: once; V gene: TRBV27; CDR3 protein: CASRAGSWYEQYF; CDR3 DNA: TGTGCCAGCAGAGCCGGGAGTTGGTACGAGCAGTACTTC
D gene: -; J gene: TRBJ2-7; clone size: few; V gene: TRBV11-2; CDR3 protein: CASNPTQLGEPSYEQYF; CDR3 DNA: TGTGCCAGCAACCCCACCCAGTTGGGCGAGCCTTCCTACGAGCAGTACTTC
D gene: -; J gene: TRBJ2-2; clone size: -; V gene: TRBV30; CDR3 protein: CAWSVLLTGELFF; CDR3 DNA: TGTGCCTGGAGTGTACTACTAACCGGGGAGCTGTTTTTT
D gene: -; J gene: TRBJ2-3; clone size: -; V gene: TRBV14; CDR3 protein: CASSQDPGDTQYF; CDR3 DNA: TGTGCCAGCAGCCAAGACCCCGGGGATACGCAGTATTTT